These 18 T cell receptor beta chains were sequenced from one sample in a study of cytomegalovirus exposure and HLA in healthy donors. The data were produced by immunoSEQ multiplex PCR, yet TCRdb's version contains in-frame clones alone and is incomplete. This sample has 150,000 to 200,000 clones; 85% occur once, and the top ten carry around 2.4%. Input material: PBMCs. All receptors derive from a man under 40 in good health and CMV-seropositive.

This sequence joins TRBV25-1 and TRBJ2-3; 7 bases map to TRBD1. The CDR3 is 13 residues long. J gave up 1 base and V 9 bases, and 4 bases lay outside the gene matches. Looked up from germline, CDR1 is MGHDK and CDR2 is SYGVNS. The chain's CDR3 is CASDRVGTDTQYF. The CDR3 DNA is TGTGCCAGTGACAGGGTAGGCACAGATACGCAGTATTTT. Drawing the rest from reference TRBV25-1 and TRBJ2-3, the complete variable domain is EADIYQTPRYLVIGTGKKITLECSQTMGHDKMYWYQQDPGMELHLIHYSYGVNSTEKGDLSSESTVSRIRTEHFPLTLESARPSHTSQYLCASDRVGTDTQYFGPGTRLTVL.

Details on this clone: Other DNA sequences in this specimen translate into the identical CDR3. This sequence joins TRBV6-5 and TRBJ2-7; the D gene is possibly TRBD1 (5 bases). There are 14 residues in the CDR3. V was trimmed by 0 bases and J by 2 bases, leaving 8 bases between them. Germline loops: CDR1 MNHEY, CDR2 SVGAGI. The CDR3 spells CASSYSPGTYEQYF. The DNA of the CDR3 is TGTGCCAGCAGTTACTCTCCAGGGACCTACGAGCAGTACTTC.

DNA of the CDR3: TGTGCCAGCAGTCCTACCCGCAGCAGGGGGAGCACAGATACGCAGTATTTT. It yields the protein CASSPTRSRGSTDTQYF. The chain couples TRBV27 to TRBJ2-3; 7 bases match TRBD1. With 5 bases clipped from V and 0 bases from J, the junction kept 11 bases outside the gene matches. CDR3 length equals 17 residues. Germline assignment: CDR1 MNHEY and CDR2 SMNVEV (reference sequence).

CDR3 residues: CASSLDRASGGYTF. The CDR3 region has the DNA TGTGCCAGCAGCTTAGACAGGGCCTCTGGCGGCTACACCTTC. This sequence joins TRBV7-9 and TRBJ1-2; TRBD1 is a possible D gene (6 bases). The V gene lost 1 base and the J gene lost 8 bases, with 14 bases spanning the gap. CDR3 length: 14 residues. Per germline, CDR1 SEHNR and CDR2 FQNEAQ (reference sequence).

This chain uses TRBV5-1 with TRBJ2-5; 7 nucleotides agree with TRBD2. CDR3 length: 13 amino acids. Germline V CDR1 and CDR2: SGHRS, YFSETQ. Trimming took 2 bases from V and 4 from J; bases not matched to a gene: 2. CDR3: CASSFGGGETQYF. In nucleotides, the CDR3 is TGCGCCAGCAGCTTTGGGGGGGGAGAGACCCAGTACTTC.

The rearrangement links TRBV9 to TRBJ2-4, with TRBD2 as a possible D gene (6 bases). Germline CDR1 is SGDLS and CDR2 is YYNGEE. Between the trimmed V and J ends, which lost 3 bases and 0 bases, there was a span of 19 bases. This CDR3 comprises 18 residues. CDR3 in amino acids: CASSEEGGTTLAKNIQYF. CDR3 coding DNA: TGTGCCAGCAGCGAGGAGGGTGGAACAACACTAGCCAAAAACATTCAGTACTTC.

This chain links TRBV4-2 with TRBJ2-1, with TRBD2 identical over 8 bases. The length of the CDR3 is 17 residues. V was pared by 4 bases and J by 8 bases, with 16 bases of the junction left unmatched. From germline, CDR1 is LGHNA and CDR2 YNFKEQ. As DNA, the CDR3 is TGTGCCAGCAGCCCCCGAGACGGGGGGGCCCTACACGATGAGCAGTTCTTC. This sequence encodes CASSPRDGGALHDEQFF.

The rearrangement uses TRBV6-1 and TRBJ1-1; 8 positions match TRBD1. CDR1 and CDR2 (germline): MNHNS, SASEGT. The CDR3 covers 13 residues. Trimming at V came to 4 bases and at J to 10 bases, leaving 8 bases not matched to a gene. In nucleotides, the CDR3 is TGTGCCAGCAGTGCATCGGACAGGGTTATAGCTTTCTTT. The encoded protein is CASSASDRVIAFF.

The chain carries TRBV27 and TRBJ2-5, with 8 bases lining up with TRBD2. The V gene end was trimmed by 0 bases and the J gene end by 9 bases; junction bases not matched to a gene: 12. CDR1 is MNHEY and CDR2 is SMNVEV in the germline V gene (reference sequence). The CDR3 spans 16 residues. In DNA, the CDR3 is TGTGCCAGCAGTTTATCGGGCGGGGGGAATGTGGTGTCCCAGTACTTC. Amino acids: CASSLSGGGNVVSQYF.

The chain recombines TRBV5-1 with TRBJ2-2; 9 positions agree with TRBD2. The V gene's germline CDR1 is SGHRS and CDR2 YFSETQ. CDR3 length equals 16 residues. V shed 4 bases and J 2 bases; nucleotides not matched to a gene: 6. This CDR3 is CASSILAGINTGELFF. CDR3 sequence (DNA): TGCGCCAGCAGCATTCTAGCGGGGATTAACACCGGGGAGCTGTTTTTT.

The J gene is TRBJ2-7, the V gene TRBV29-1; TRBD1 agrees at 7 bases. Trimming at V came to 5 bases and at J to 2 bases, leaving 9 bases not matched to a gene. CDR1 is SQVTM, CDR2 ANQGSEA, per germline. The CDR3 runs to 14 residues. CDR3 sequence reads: CSVPTGEATYEQYF. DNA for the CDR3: TGCAGCGTTCCTACAGGGGAAGCGACCTACGAGCAGTACTTC.

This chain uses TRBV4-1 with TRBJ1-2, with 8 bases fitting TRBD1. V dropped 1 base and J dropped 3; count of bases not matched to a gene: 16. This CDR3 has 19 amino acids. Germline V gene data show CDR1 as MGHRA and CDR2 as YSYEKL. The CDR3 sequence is CASSQVFGQGGVYDYGYTF. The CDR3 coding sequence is TGCGCCAGCAGCCAAGTATTCGGACAGGGCGGGGTGTATGACTATGGCTACACCTTC.

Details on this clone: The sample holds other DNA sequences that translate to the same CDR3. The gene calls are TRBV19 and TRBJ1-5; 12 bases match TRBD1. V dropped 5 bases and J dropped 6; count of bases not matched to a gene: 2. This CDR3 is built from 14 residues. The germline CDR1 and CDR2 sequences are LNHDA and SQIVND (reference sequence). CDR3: CASSGTGGGQPQHF. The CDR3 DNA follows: TGTGCCAGTAGTGGGACAGGGGGCGGTCAGCCCCAGCATTTT.

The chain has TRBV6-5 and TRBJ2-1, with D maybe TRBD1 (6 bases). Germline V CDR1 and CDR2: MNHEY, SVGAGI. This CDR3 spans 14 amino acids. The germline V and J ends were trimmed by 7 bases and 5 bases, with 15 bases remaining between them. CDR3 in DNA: TGTGCCAGCAAGGAAATAAACAGGGACAATGAGCAGTTCTTC. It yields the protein CASKEINRDNEQFF.

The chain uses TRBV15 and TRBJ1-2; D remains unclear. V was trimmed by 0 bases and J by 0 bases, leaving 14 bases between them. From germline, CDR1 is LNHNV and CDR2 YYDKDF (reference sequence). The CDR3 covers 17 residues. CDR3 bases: TGTGCCACCAGCAGAGATCCCCGGGAAGCCACTAACTATGGCTACACCTTC. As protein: CATSRDPREATNYGYTF.

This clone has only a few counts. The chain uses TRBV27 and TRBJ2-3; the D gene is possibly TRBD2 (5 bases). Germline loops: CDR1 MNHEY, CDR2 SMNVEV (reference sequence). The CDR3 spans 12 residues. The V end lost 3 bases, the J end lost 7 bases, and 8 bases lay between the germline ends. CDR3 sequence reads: CASSFVGNTQYF. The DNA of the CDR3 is TGTGCCAGCAGTTTCGTCGGGAATACGCAGTATTTT.

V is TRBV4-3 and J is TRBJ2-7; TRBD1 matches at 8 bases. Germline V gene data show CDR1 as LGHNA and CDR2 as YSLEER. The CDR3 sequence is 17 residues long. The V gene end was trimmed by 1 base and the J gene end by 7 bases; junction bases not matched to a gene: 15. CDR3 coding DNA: TGCGCCAGCAGCCAAGTCTTGTCGCCGGACAGGGTGCCGGAGCAGTACTTC. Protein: CASSQVLSPDRVPEQYF.

The CDR3 reads CASSPPSGAYEQYF. The CDR3 nucleotides read TGTGCCAGCTCACCACCCTCGGGGGCCTACGAGCAGTACTTC. V usage is TRBV18 and J usage is TRBJ2-7; the D gene is possibly TRBD2 (6 bases). This CDR3 is built from 14 residues. In germline, CDR1 is KGHSH, CDR2 LQKENI. Trimming took 0 bases from V and 2 from J, leaving 8 bases between them.